This TCR beta chain was obtained from a study of blood T cells in healthy people across ages. This clonotype appeared many times. This CDR3 region has 13 residues. Deletions cut 4 bases from V and 8 bases from J, with 12 bases between. From germline, CDR1 is SNHLY and CDR2 FYNNEI. A sample-barcoded 5' primer and a J-beta primer mix were used in a second PCR of about 6 to 11 cycles. One entry per CDR3 protein, called by TCRdb with MiXCR from the 5' RACE reads. This sample has hundreds of thousands of distinct CDR3 sequences, with roughly 49% found just once. This clonotype was sampled from a woman in her sixties in good health. The chain recombines TRBV2 with TRBJ2-1, with unresolved D. Sequenced sample: blood. In nucleotides, the CDR3 is TGTGCCAGCAGTGTAATTGGTGGCGATGAGCAGTTCTTC. It codes for CASSVIGGDEQFF. Combining the CDR3 with reference TRBV2 and TRBJ2-1 gives the whole variable domain EPEVTQTPSHQVTQMGQEVILRCVPISNHLYFYWYRQILGQKVEFLVSFYNNEISEKSEIFDDQFSVERPDGSNFTLKIRSTKLEDSAMYFCASSVIGGDEQFFGPGTRLTVL.